Presented here are 3 T cell receptor beta chains from one specimen sequenced in a study of shared clonotypes between healthy human individuals. Clones were sequenced by immunoSEQ multiplex PCR, and TCRdb holds only the in-frame ones, with some missing. The profile shows hundreds of thousands of clones, around 72% of them singletons. The sequencing input was memory CD4+ T cells sorted from blood. Subset in this sample: CD45RA-negative fraction. The receptors shown here come from a woman younger than 45 in good health.

This chain joins TRBV4-2 and TRBJ2-2; TRBD2 matches at 13 bases. The V gene end was trimmed by 0 bases and the J gene end by 4 bases; junction bases not matched to a gene: 5. This CDR3 region has 18 residues. CDR1 is LGHNA, CDR2 YNFKEQ, per germline. The CDR3 here is CASSQELAGGPTTGELFF. The CDR3 DNA is TGTGCCAGCAGCCAAGAACTAGCGGGAGGGCCGACCACCGGGGAGCTGTTTTTT.

CDR3 protein: CASSLSWGHHYGYTF. DNA of the CDR3: TGTGCCAGCAGTTTATCATGGGGCCACCACTATGGCTACACCTTC. The genes are TRBV28 and TRBJ1-2; possibly TRBD1 for D (5 bases). The germline CDR1 and CDR2 sequences are MDHEN and SYDVKM. The CDR3 contains 15 residues. V lost 1 base and J lost 3, with 12 bases in between.

As for this clone: This same CDR3 is encoded by further DNA sequences in the sample. This chain uses TRBV5-4 with TRBJ2-7; 13 nucleotides agree with TRBD2. Per the germline V gene, CDR1 is SGHNT and CDR2 is YYREEE (reference sequence). Trimming took 4 bases from V and 2 from J; bases not matched to a gene: 3. The CDR3 consists of 15 residues. CDR3 residues: CASSLGTSGAYEQYF. The CDR3 DNA sequence: TGTGCCAGCAGCCTCGGGACTAGCGGGGCCTACGAGCAGTACTTC. The whole variable domain, filled in from reference TRBV5-4 and TRBJ2-7, reads ETGVTQSPTHLIKTRGQQVTLRCSSQSGHNTVSWYQQALGQGPQFIFQYYREEENGRGNFPPRFSGLQFPNYSSELNVNALELDDSALYLCASSLGTSGAYEQYFGPGTRLTVT.